This T cell receptor (beta chain) originates from a study of blood T cell repertoires in COVID-19. On the study more broadly: Samples taken during acute and convalescent COVID-19 were collected in the United States, Italy and Spain.

A single count supports this clone. Per the study methods: Cell counts per sample came from amplifying reference gene primers. Libraries were prepared by immunoSEQ multiplex PCR; TCRdb keeps only in-frame clonotypes and omits some of them. V, J and clone size derive from that table, while D and trimming were established from the DNA sequence. Seen here are 130,000 to 150,000 clones, more than 65% observed once, and the top ten hold roughly 7.2%. The V end was cut by 7 bases, the J end by 0 bases, with 18 bases between. The CDR3 is 16 amino acids. The V gene's germline CDR1 is LNHDA and CDR2 SQIVND (reference sequence).

The sample taken for sequencing was peripheral blood. The chain is built from TRBV19 and TRBJ1-1; possible D gene TRBD1, 6 bases. The receptor's source is a woman in her forties or fifties in a cohort sampled during active or convalescent COVID-19. The CDR3 DNA follows: TGTGCCAGTACTCAGCAGGGCAGGGGAATGAACACTGAAGCTTTCTTT. It specifies CASTQQGRGMNTEAFF.